This T cell receptor (beta chain) is from a study of T cells in Graves' hyperthyroidism and ophthalmopathy. Amplification of TCR beta CDR3 regions used RNA as the template. RT-PCR in the first round (using the HTBI primer set) targeted the TCR CDR3. TCRdb redid the calling of the multiplex PCR reads with MiXCR, one entry per CDR3 protein. The sample comprises nearly 750,000 distinct CDR3 sequences, around a third of which are singletons, and 30% to 40% rests with the top ten. The V end lost 2 bases, the J end lost 6 bases, and 13 bases lay between the germline ends. CDR1 SGHDN and CDR2 FVKESK come from the germline V gene. The length of the CDR3 is 14 residues. The patients, who ranged from 18 to 65 in age, presented with newly diagnosed hyperthyroidism lasting under 2 months. This clonotype was seen more than once but under ten times.

Sequences were obtained from blood. The chain joins TRBV14 to TRBJ1-1, with D hard to call. The sequence derives from a woman aged 40 to 49 with Graves' hyperthyroidism. CDR3 DNA sequence: TGTGCCAGCAGCCAATTGGAGATCCTAGCTGAAGCTTTCTTT. Its protein is CASSQLEILAEAFF.